The sequence of this T cell receptor (beta chain) was determined in a study of molecular identifiers for immune sequencing clone quantification. General observations from the study: Naive cells had under 1% of molecules in clones above 20 RNA copies, effectors over 98%. Amid roughly 1 million naive cells, spiked Jurkat TCR RNA from one cell was reportedly still detectable.

Bulk TCR library preparation followed previously described methods with listed TCR primers. MiXCR was run by TCRdb on the PCR reads, yielding one entry per CDR3 protein. The repertoire includes about 510,000 distinct CDR3 sequences, 25% of them detected once, and under 0.8% sits in the top ten. The CDR3 extends over 15 amino acids. The V and J ends lost 3 bases and 1 base respectively, with 13 bases between them. Germline assignment: CDR1 MNHEY and CDR2 SVGEGT. Naive CD8 T cells underwent sorting with the CD8+CD4-CCR7+CD45RA+ definition. With regard to this clonotype: Its antigen is not identified.

The sample taken for sequencing was naive CD8+ T cells from blood, with Jurkat cell RNA spiked in. Subset here: FACS-sorted CD8+CD4-CCR7+CD45RA+ naive T cells. The TCR originated in a human donor in good health. Some libraries in this study had Jurkat cell RNA spiked in. The rearrangement joins TRBV6-2 or TRBV6-3 to TRBJ2-7, with D perhaps TRBD1 or TRBD2 (5 bases each). CDR3 DNA: TGTGCCAGCAGTTATCGGGACGGGGTATCCTACGAGCAGTACTTC. This encodes CASSYRDGVSYEQYF.